This T cell receptor beta chain was found in a study of T cell repertoires in cytomegalovirus infection. The V gene's germline CDR1 is SGHTA and CDR2 FQGNSA. V lost 5 bases and J lost 0; bases outside the gene matches: 8. This CDR3 comprises 17 residues. Notes on the study in general: The ex vivo response was dominated by HLA-C-restricted CMV-specific TCR beta clonotypes.

This clonotype was counted many times. Its antigen is not known. TCRdb reprocessed the reads via MiXCR and lists one record per CDR3 protein. Of about 320,000 distinct CDR3 sequences in the sample, 9% to 9.5% are singletons; the top ten hold 3.5% to 4.5%. V usage is TRBV7-2 and J usage is TRBJ1-4; 8 bases align to TRBD1. Input material: PBMCs. The sequence derives from a human donor in good health (CMV status not recorded). Some clones in this sample may be carry-over from other donors' samples. The CDR3 loop reads CASSARQGLATNEKLFF. CDR3 coding DNA: TGTGCCAGCAGCGCTAGACAGGGGCTCGCAACTAATGAAAAACTGTTTTTT.